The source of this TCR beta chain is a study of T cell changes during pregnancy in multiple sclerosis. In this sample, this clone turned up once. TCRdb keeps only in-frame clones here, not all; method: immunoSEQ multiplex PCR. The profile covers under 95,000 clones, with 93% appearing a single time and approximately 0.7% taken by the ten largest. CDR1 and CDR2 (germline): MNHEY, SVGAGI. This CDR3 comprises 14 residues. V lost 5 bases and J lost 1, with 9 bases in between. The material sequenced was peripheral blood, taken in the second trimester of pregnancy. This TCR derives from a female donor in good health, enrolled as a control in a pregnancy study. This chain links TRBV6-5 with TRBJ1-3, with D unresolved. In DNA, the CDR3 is TGTGCCAGCAGTCCGTCCGGGTCTGGAAACACCATATATTTT. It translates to CASSPSGSGNTIYF.